The T cell receptor (beta chain) under discussion was sequenced for a study of cytomegalovirus exposure and HLA in healthy donors. J gave up 9 bases and V 2 bases, and 17 bases lay outside the gene matches. Germline V gene lookup returns CDR1 SNHLY and CDR2 FYNNEI. The CDR3 consists of 18 residues. Only a few counts were recorded for this clone. What it binds is not known. Notes on the study in general: In an earlier analysis, in 587 donors, most V segments appeared productive either ~90% or ~30% of the time.

The PCR employed 60 Vbeta primers together with 13 Jbeta primers. TCRdb keeps only in-frame clones here, not all; method: immunoSEQ multiplex PCR. The data show over 150,000 clones, around 77% seen once. Sequenced: PBMCs. J is TRBJ2-1 and V is TRBV2, with 9 bases matching TRBD2. The sequence was obtained from a woman aged 50 to 60 in good health and CMV-seropositive. The CDR3 coding sequence is TGTGCCAGCAGTGAACCGTCATTAGCGGGGGATTTCCAAGGTGAGCAGTTCTTC. Its translation is CASSEPSLAGDFQGEQFF.